Listed below are T cell receptor beta chains from one sample, sequenced in a study of T cell repertoires in cytomegalovirus infection. In TCRdb, the reads were re-called with MiXCR into one record per CDR3 protein. The data hold 500,000 to 600,000 distinct CDR3 sequences, with 15% to 20% observed a single time. The sequenced sample was CD8+ T cells from PBMCs. The receptor source for this set is a human donor in good health (CMV status not recorded). Some clones in this sample may be carry-over from other donors' samples. CDR3s include the opening cysteine and the closing phenylalanine or tryptophan. Each record gives: V gene, J gene, CDR3 length, CDR3 protein.

>TRBV6-5|TRBJ2-1|17
CASSYYDLAGTYNEQFF
>TRBV24-1|TRBJ1-1|12
CATQGMNTVAFF
>TRBV7-9|TRBJ2-5|15
CASSQVDGSRETQYF
>TRBV19|TRBJ2-1|16
CASSIRLGSSYNEQFF
>TRBV20-1|TRBJ2-1|19
CSANSKGHVTSGRSDEQFF
>TRBV7-3|TRBJ2-7|13
CASSLDSTYEQYF
>TRBV5-4|TRBJ2-7|14
CASSLVEGPGEQYF
>TRBV28|TRBJ2-3|17
CASSLKVISGIGDTQYF
>TRBV6-1|TRBJ2-7|14
CASSHRDRAYEQYF
>TRBV5-6|TRBJ1-4|14
CATAPWATNEKLFF
>TRBV7-9|TRBJ2-3|15
CASSHPDDLTDTQYF
>TRBV5-8|TRBJ2-1|15
CASSNGQGGRNEQFF
>TRBV15|TRBJ1-5|15
CATSRKAGLSQPQHF
>TRBV2|TRBJ1-2|15
CASSPRGGQIYGYTF
>TRBV5-1|TRBJ2-3|18
CASSLEGTSGRSTDTQYF
>TRBV7-2|TRBJ2-7|13
CASSLEGPYEQYF
>TRBV7-3|TRBJ2-2|16
CASSLTTQGATGELFF
>TRBV11-2|TRBJ2-7|13
CASSVTGNYEQYF
>TRBV24-1|TRBJ2-1|16
CATSDFDKSSYNEQFF
>TRBV10-3|TRBJ2-3|16
CAISEVGTAITDTQYF
>TRBV10-1|TRBJ2-2|13
CASGGTATGELFF
>TRBV14|TRBJ2-1|15
CASSRRTGDYNEQFF
>TRBV7-9|TRBJ1-2|14
CASSLLRESYGYTF
>TRBV19|TRBJ2-1|14
CASSIRPLGNEQFF
>TRBV6-6|TRBJ2-1|13
CASSYTPGVSQFF
>TRBV7-8|TRBJ2-7|15
CASSLELAGVYEQYF
>TRBV20-1|TRBJ2-5|15
CSARMLRGPLKTQYF
>TRBV19|TRBJ2-7|13
CASSSQGYYEQYF
>TRBV10-3|TRBJ2-7|16
CATGLAGGTSSYEQYF
>TRBV27|TRBJ2-3|20
CASSSSTGGGLAESTDTQYF
>TRBV6-2/TRBV6-3|TRBJ2-7|15
CASSSLTGTGHEQYF
>TRBV7-9|TRBJ2-5|17
CASSLGRGREYQETQYF
>TRBV4-1|TRBJ2-7|13
CASSQDMGSEQYF
>TRBV30|TRBJ2-1|13
CAWSAGPYNEQFF
>TRBV19|TRBJ1-5|13
CASSNGGGQPQHF
>TRBV9|TRBJ2-7|15
CASSVGGTGVYEQYF
>TRBV25-1|TRBJ2-5|13
CASSEGSGETQYF
>TRBV28|TRBJ2-4|15
CASSFPREAKNIQYF
>TRBV28|TRBJ2-7|11
CASSLASEMSF
>TRBV27|TRBJ2-1|14
CASTAGFAYNEQFF
>TRBV27|TRBJ1-5|15
CASSFGGVGNQPQHF
>TRBV19|TRBJ1-5|12
CASSIDRQPQHF
>TRBV20-1|TRBJ1-4|14
CSARVARTDEKLFF
>TRBV7-2|TRBJ2-3|17
CASSLRVGRGEADTQYF
>TRBV5-5|TRBJ2-5|14
CASSSGQTKETQYF
>TRBV6-6|TRBJ1-1|19
CASSYSAPTGVVDGTEAFF
>TRBV19|TRBJ2-7|12
CARGDTFYEQYF
>TRBV7-3|TRBJ1-1|13
CASSLGSDTEAFF
>TRBV12-3/TRBV12-4|TRBJ2-1|14
CASSRQGTYNEQFF
>TRBV28|TRBJ2-1|15
CASRQDRVRDNEQFF
>TRBV9|TRBJ2-7|18
CASSVGGLLWAGENEQYF
>TRBV9|TRBJ2-3|15
CASSAGLALTDTQYF
>TRBV7-8|TRBJ2-2|20
CASSAAIWTSGGTGTGELFF